The present T cell receptor beta chain was sequenced within a study of T cells after yellow fever vaccination. Study observations and caveats: The study re-detected most primary-vaccination clones after the booster (approximately 96% CD4, around 90% CD8).

This clonotype came up a few times. The antigen remains undetermined. MiXCR, applied by TCRdb to the 5' RACE reads, yields one record per CDR3 protein. Altogether about 370,000 distinct CDR3 sequences are present, approximately 10% being singletons, with the ten largest covering more than 15%. V was clipped by 0 bases and J by 1 base, with 7 bases between them. The CDR3 spans 15 residues. Germline V lookup: CDR1 LGHNA, CDR2 YNFKEQ. This specimen was PBMCs, taken on the day of the first yellow fever vaccination. This receptor was obtained from a man aged 18 to 30 who received the YFV17D yellow fever vaccine. The chain links TRBV4-2 to TRBJ1-5, with no clear D. The CDR3 DNA is TGTGCCAGCAGCCAAGATCGGTCGAGCAATCAGCCCCAGCATTTT. Translated: CASSQDRSSNQPQHF.